This T cell receptor beta chain emerged from a study of OX40 agonist ivuxolimab in advanced cancers. As for the study more broadly: Ivuxolimab was a fully human IgG2 agonistic monoclonal antibody targeting the costimulatory receptor OX40 (CD134). A male proportion of about 79% and a mean age of around 60 years, ranging from about 23 to 79, were recorded for the dose-escalation cohort. Prior anti-PD-1, anti-PD-L1 or anti-CTLA-4 therapy was permitted, and 40% to 50% of dose-escalation patients had received checkpoint inhibitors. Of the 52 patients in dose escalation, 19 had hepatocellular carcinoma, about 15 had melanoma, 9 had renal cell carcinoma and 9 had head and neck cancer. The purpose of peripheral TCRbeta sequencing was to test whether ivuxolimab changed TCR sequence diversity and led to clonal T-cell expansion. The paper covers the monotherapy dose-escalation part of the phase I ivuxolimab trial, which included N = 52 patients. Three dose-escalation patients achieved partial responses, one with hepatocellular carcinoma and two with cutaneous melanoma. Intravenous ivuxolimab was administered to patients every 2 weeks at six dose levels: 0.01, 0.1, 0.3, 1.5, 3 and 10 mg/kg.

Trimming leaves V shorter by 3 bases and J shorter by 2 bases, with the junction holding 9 bases beyond the gene matches. CDR3 length: 17 amino acids, cysteine to phenylalanine. Only CDR3 DNA remains: 51 bases, in frame from the first base. The germline V gene supplies CDR1 ENHRY and CDR2 SYGVKD. Patients with a history of autoimmune disease or receiving systemic immunosuppression were excluded from the trial. Peripheral blood for TCR sequencing was collected from all dose cohorts at baseline, on cycle 4 day 1, and on cycle 7 day 1. Samples came from an open-label, multicenter, first-in-human phase I dose-escalation trial of ivuxolimab. Adults with locally advanced or metastatic melanoma, renal cell, hepatocellular, or head and neck squamous cell carcinoma were enrolled in the trial. Before TCR sequencing, CD4+ T cells and CD8+ T cells were sorted from peripheral blood as separate populations. As for this clone: Which antigen it targets is not known. Base quality data are lacking; no much larger clone is found one base away.

For sequencing of the TCRbeta CDR3 region, genomic DNA was extracted from the sorted cells. The immunoSEQ Assay was used to sequence the TCRbeta CDR3 regions. TCRdb provides this immuneACCESS table in a form limited to in-frame rearrangements. Some clones are lacking; in checked studies, under half of them reflect an unresolved V gene, and why the rest are absent is not known. The sample table holds tens of thousands of clones, of which 94% were seen once. The ten largest make up roughly 11% of the sample. Broad study findings and their caveats: In the 0.1-3.0 mg/kg groups, partial responders were among the patients with the lowest normalized peripheral clonal expansion, particularly in CD8+ T cells. Low levels of normalized T-cell clonal expansion were also seen in some patients who did not respond. On average, CD8+ T cells showed more expanded clones than CD4+ T cells after ivuxolimab. Clonal expansion of both CD4+ and CD8+ blood T cells was observed from baseline to week 6 at doses 0.1 to 3.0 mg/kg. Which antigens the clonally expanded peripheral T cells were specific for was not determined.

The TCR sequence derives from an adult with an advanced solid tumor such as melanoma, head and neck, liver or kidney cancer. The rearrangement joined TRBV10-3 to TRBJ2-3; 9 central bases correspond to TRBD2. The material was CD4+ or CD8+ T cells sorted from blood, obtained in a trial of the OX40 agonist ivuxolimab. The DNA sequence is as follows: TGTGCCATCAGTGACCTTAGCGGGAGCCGCCCCACAGATACGCAGTATTTT. This is translated as CAISDLSGSRPTDTQYF.